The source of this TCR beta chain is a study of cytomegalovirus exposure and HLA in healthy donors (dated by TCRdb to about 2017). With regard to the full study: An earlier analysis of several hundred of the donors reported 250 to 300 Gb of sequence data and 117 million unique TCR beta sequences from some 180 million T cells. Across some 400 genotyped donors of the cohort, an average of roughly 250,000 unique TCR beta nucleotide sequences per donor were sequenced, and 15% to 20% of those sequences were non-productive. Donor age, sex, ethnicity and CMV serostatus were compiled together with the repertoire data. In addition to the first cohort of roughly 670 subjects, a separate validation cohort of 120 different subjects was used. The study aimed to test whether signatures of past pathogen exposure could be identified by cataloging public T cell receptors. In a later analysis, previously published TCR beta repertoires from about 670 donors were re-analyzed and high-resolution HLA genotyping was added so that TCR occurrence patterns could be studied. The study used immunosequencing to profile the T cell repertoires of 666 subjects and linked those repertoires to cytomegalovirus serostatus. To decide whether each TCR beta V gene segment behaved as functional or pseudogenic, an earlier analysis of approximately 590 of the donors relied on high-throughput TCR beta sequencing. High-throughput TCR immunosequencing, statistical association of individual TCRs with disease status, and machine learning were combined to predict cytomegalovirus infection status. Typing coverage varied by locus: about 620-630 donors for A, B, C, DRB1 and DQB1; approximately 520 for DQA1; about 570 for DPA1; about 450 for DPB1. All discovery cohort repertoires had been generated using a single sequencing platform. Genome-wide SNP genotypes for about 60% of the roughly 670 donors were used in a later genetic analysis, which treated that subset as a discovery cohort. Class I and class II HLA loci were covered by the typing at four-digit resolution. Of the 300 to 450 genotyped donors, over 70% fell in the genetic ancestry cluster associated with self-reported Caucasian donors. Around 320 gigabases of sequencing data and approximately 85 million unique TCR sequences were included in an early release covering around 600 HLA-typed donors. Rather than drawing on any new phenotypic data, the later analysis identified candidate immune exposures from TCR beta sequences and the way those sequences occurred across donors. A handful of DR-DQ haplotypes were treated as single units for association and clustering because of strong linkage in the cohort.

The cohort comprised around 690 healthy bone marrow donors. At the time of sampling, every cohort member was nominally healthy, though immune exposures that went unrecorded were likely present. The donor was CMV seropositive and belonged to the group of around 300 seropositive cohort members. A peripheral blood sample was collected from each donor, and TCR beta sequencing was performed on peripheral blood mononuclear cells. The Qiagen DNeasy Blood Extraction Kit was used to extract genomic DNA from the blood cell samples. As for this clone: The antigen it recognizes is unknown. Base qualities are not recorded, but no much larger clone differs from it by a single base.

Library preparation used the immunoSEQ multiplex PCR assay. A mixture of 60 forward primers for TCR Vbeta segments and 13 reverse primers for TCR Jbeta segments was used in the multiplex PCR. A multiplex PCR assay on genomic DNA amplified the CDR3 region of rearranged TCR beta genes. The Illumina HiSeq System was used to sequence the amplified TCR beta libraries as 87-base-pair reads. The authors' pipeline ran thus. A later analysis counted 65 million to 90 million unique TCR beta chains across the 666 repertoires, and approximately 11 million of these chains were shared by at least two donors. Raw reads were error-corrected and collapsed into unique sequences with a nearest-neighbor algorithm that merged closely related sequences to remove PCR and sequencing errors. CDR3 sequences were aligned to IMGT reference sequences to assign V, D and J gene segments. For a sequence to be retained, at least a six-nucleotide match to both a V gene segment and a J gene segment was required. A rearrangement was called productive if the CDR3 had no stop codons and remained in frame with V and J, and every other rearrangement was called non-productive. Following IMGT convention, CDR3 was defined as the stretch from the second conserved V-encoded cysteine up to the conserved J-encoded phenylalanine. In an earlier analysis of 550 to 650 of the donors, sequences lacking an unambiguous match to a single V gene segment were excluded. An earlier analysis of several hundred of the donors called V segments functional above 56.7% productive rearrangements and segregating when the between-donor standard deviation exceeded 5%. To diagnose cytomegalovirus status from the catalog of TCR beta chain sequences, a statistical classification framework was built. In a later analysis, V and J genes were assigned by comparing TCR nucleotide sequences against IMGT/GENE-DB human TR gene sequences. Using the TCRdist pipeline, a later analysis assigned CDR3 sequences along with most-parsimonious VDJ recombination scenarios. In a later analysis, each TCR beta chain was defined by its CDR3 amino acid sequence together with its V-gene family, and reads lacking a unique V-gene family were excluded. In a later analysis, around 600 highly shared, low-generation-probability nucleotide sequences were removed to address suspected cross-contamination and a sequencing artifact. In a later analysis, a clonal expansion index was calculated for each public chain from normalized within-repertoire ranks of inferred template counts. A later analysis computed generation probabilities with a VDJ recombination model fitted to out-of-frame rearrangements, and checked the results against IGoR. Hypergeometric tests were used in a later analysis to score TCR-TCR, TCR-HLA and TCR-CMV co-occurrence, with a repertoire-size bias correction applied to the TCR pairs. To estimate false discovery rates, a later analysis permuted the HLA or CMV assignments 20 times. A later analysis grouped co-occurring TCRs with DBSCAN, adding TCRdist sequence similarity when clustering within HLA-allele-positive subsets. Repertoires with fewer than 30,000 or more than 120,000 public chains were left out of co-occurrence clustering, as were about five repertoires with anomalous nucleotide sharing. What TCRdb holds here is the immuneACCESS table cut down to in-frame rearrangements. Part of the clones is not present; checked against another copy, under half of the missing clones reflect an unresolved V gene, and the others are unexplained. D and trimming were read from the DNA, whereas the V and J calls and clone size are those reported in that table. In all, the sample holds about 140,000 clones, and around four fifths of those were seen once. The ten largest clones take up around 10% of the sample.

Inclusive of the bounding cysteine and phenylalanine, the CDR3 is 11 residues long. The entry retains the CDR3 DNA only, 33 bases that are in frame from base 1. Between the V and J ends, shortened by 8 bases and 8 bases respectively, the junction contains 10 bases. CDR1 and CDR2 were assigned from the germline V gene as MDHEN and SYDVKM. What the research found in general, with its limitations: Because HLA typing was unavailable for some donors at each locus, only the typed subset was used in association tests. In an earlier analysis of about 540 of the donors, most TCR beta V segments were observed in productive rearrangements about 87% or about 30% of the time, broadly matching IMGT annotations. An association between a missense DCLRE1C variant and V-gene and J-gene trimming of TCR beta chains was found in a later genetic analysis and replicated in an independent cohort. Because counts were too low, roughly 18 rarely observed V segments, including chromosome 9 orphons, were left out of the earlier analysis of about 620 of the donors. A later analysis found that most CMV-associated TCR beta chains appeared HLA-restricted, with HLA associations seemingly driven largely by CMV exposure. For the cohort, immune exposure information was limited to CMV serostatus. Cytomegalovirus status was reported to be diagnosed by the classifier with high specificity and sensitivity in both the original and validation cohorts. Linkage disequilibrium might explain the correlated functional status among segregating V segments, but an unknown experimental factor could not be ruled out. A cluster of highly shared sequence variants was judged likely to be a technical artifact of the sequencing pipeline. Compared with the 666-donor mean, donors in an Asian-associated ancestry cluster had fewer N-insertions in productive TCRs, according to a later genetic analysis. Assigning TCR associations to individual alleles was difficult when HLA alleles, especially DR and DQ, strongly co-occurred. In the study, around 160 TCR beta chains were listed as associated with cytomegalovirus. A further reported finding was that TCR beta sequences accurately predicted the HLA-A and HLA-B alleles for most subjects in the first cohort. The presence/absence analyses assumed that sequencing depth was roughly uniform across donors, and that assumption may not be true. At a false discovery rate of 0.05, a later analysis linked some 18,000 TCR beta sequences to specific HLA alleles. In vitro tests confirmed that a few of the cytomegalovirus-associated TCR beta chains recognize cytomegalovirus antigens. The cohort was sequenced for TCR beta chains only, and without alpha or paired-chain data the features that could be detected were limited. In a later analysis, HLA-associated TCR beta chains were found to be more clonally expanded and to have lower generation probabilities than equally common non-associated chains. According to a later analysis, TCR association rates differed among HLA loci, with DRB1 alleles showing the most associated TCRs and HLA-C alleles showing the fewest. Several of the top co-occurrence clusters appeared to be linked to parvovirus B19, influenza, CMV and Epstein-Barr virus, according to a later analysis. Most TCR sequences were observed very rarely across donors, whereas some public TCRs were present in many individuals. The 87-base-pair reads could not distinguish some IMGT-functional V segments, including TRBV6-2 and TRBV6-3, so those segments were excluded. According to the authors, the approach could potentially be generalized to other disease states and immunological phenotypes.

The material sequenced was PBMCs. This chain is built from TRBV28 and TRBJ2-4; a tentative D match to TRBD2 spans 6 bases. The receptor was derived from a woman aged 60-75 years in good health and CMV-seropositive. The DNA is TGTGCCAGCGAGGGCGGGGACATTCAGTACTTC. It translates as CASEGGDIQYF.